This TCR beta chain was obtained from a study of vaccination and CD4 T cells after COVID-19. Study background: Convalescent individuals exhibited SARS-CoV-2 positivity on nasal swab PCR, with nine mild and one severe presentation. Participants were given two doses of BNT162b2 or mRNA-1273 vaccine. With a range of 35 to 161, the median interval from diagnosis to drawing post-COVID samples was approximately 100 days. Overall study findings and caveats: Clonotypes reactive to SARS-CoV-2 had a median that went up from roughly 21 to 40, but not significantly.

Treatment specified: roughly nine-day PBMC culture with coronavirus spike peptide pools or control peptides (ViraFEST assay). The Oncomine TCR Beta short-read assay generated sequence data from the DNA of cultured CD4+ T cells. TCRdb processed the PCR reads anew with MiXCR; each CDR3 protein has one entry. The table shows some 18,000 distinct CDR3 sequences, with nearly 60% occurring only once. Trimming took 6 bases from V and 7 from J; bases not matched to a gene: 16. CDR1 and CDR2 from the germline V gene are SNHLY and FYNNEI. This CDR3 is built from 17 residues. As for this clonotype: What it binds is unknown.

This specimen consisted of CD4+ T cells from blood, cultured in vitro, obtained before SARS-CoV-2 vaccination. The chain links TRBV2 to TRBJ2-1, with 9 nucleotides matching TRBD1. The origin of this receptor is a human donor who had recovered from COVID-19. CDR3 loop: CASSGRTRDRAANEQFF. As DNA, the CDR3 is TGTGCCAGCAGCGGGCGAACCAGGGACAGGGCGGCGAATGAGCAGTTCTTC.